This entry lists 31 T cell receptor beta chains sequenced from one sample in a study of cytomegalovirus exposure and HLA in healthy donors. PCR amplification relied on 60 Vbeta primers (plus 13 Jbeta primers). Sequencing used immunoSEQ multiplex PCR; TCRdb keeps in-frame clones, though not all of them. The sample has approximately 150,000 clones; roughly four fifths are singletons. Sequencing was done on a sample of PBMCs. The receptor set was obtained from a man aged 55-75 years in good health and CMV-seronegative.

The chain has TRBV7-9 and TRBJ2-5; unclear D gene. The germline V gene encodes CDR1 SEHNR and CDR2 FQNEAQ (reference sequence). V lost 4 bases and J lost 4, with 4 bases in between. The CDR3 runs 11 residues. CDR3 DNA: TGTGCCAGCAGCTGGGCAGAGACCCAGTACTTC. Translated, it gives CASSWAETQYF. The full variable domain, completed using reference TRBV7-9 and TRBJ2-5, is DTGVSQNPRHKITKRGQNVTFRCDPISEHNRLYWYRQTLGQGPEFLTYFQNEAQLEKSRLLSDRFSAERPKGSFSTLEIQRTEQGDSAMYLCASSWAETQYFGPGTRLLVL.

The J gene is TRBJ2-2, the V gene TRBV11-2; D remains ambiguous. CDR1 and CDR2 (germline): SGHAT, FQNNGV. The ends were cut back, 4 bases at V and 4 bases at J, with 16 bases in the middle. The CDR3 consists of 16 residues. For the CDR3, the DNA is TGTGCCAGCAGCTCCACTCCGGCTAGTGGCACCGGGGAGCTGTTTTTT. Amino acids: CASSSTPASGTGELFF.

This chain uses TRBV29-1 with TRBJ1-3, with a tentative D call TRBD1 (6 bases). The CDR3 consists of 13 residues. Trimming shortened V by 7 bases and J by 0 bases, and 10 bases separated the two germline ends. CDR1 is SQVTM, CDR2 ANQGSEA, per germline. In DNA form, the CDR3 reads TGCAGCGGCCTACAGGGCTCTGGAAACACCATATATTTT. Protein product: CSGLQGSGNTIYF.

As concerns this clone: The same CDR3 also results from other DNA sequences found in this sample. J is TRBJ2-7 and V is TRBV5-1; TRBD1 might be the D (6 bases). CDR1 is SGHRS, CDR2 YFSETQ, per germline. Deletions cut 0 bases from V and 5 bases from J, with 9 bases between. This CDR3 region has 13 residues. CDR3: CASSLVGAHEQYF. The DNA for the CDR3 is TGCGCCAGCAGCTTGGTGGGGGCTCACGAGCAGTACTTC.

This chain links TRBV9 with TRBJ2-1; possibly TRBD2 for D (5 bases). In germline, CDR1 is SGDLS, CDR2 YYNGEE. The CDR3 length is 17 residues. Deletions cut 0 bases from V and 7 bases from J, with 20 bases between. In nucleotides, the CDR3 is TGTGCCAGCAGCGTAGTCCCTAGCCTAAAAACCAGAAATGAGCAGTTCTTC. Translation gives CASSVVPSLKTRNEQFF.

The chain carries TRBV10-3 and TRBJ1-5; D gene unclear. CDR1 is ENHRY and CDR2 is SYGVKD in the germline V gene. CDR3 size: 12 residues. V lost 0 bases and J 7 bases, leaving 4 bases between the germline ends. The CDR3 sequence: CAISESRQPQHF. As DNA, the CDR3 is TGTGCCATCAGTGAGTCGAGGCAGCCCCAGCATTTT.

The chain is built from TRBV28 and TRBJ1-2; possible D gene TRBD1, 5 bases. The V end lost 5 bases, the J end lost 3 bases, and 19 bases lay between the germline ends. There are 16 residues in the CDR3. The V gene's germline CDR1 is MDHEN and CDR2 SYDVKM. For the CDR3, the DNA is TGTGCCAGCAGTGCGACCCCGGGGACTGGATACTATGGCTACACCTTC. Protein product: CASSATPGTGYYGYTF.

This sequence joins TRBV5-8 and TRBJ2-5; D perhaps matches TRBD1 (5 bases). The V gene lost 0 bases and the J gene lost 6 bases, with 15 bases spanning the gap. This CDR3 contains 15 residues. Germline V CDR1 and CDR2: SGHTS, YDEGEE. CDR3 residues: CASSLAPESGKTQYF. CDR3 DNA sequence: TGTGCCAGCAGCTTGGCCCCGGAATCAGGGAAGACCCAGTACTTC.

The V gene is TRBV5-3, the J gene TRBJ1-3; D is possibly TRBD1 (5 bases). TRBV5-3 is given ORF status, its function remaining uncertain. The CDR3 extends over 15 amino acids. Between the trimmed V and J ends, which lost 3 bases and 4 bases, there was a span of 14 bases. CDR3 sequence: CARSSGREEGNTIYF. The CDR3 DNA sequence: TGTGCCAGAAGCTCGGGCAGGGAGGAGGGAAACACCATATATTTT.

The rearrangement uses TRBV6-5 and TRBJ2-1, with D tentatively TRBD2 (6 bases). The ends were cut back, 6 bases at V and 5 bases at J, with 14 bases in the middle. The CDR3 covers 14 residues. Germline V CDR1 and CDR2: MNHEY, SVGAGI. The CDR3: CASRPGLHDNEQFF. The CDR3 nucleotides read TGTGCCAGCAGGCCGGGACTCCACGACAATGAGCAGTTCTTC.

V usage is TRBV15 and J usage is TRBJ2-5; 9 positions match TRBD2. Germline V gene data show CDR1 as LNHNV and CDR2 as YYDKDF (reference sequence). The ends lost 1 base at V and 4 bases at J; junction bases unmatched: 1. The CDR3 covers 14 residues. CDR3 sequence: CATSRALAGETQYF. CDR3 bases: TGTGCCACCAGCAGAGCACTAGCGGGAGAGACCCAGTACTTC.

The V gene is TRBV2, the J gene TRBJ1-2, with a weak D call TRBD1 (6 bases). Trimming left V 6 bases short and J 5 bases short, with 13 bases between. Germline V gene lookup returns CDR1 SNHLY and CDR2 FYNNEI. CDR3 length equals 13 residues. The CDR3 sequence is CASSVGGGYGYTF. The CDR3 DNA is TGTGCCAGCAGCGTAGGGGGTGGGTATGGCTACACCTTC.

The rearrangement joins TRBV28 to TRBJ2-1; D is uncertain. V lost 7 bases, J lost 4 bases, and 20 bases lay in between. The germline gives CDR1 MDHEN, CDR2 SYDVKM. There are 16 residues in the CDR3. Written as DNA, the CDR3 is TGTGCCAGCATTAATCGAGAAGCGTCAGCTTACAATGAGCAGTTCTTC. It is translated as CASINREASAYNEQFF.

V and J are TRBV5-1 and TRBJ2-5; TRBD2 aligns across 8 bases. CDR3 length: 16 amino acids. Looked up from germline, CDR1 is SGHRS and CDR2 is YFSETQ. V dropped 3 bases and J dropped 5; count of bases not matched to a gene: 12. CDR3 residues: CASSSASGPNRETQYF. CDR3 sequence (DNA): TGCGCCAGCAGCTCCGCTAGCGGGCCCAACAGGGAGACCCAGTACTTC.

This clone was recorded only once. This rearrangement joins TRBV5-6 to TRBJ2-3; 12 nucleotides line up with TRBD2. Per germline, CDR1 SGHDT and CDR2 YYEEEE. CDR3 length equals 17 residues. The J segment lost 3 bases and the V segment lost 0 bases, leaving 5 bases of the junction unmatched. The CDR3: CASSLELAGGKTDTQYF. In DNA form, the CDR3 reads TGTGCCAGCAGCTTGGAACTAGCGGGAGGAAAGACAGATACGCAGTATTTT.

This clone was observed a single time. The gene calls are TRBV30 and TRBJ2-5, with unresolved D. V shed 2 bases and J shed 2 bases, with 9 bases lying between them. The CDR3 loop spans 13 amino acids. Germline values: CDR1 GTSNPN, CDR2 SVGIG (reference sequence). The CDR3 is CAWSSTRQETQYF. The CDR3 nucleotides are TGTGCCTGGAGTTCCACGAGGCAAGAGACCCAGTACTTC. Based on the CDR3 plus reference TRBV30 and TRBJ2-5, the full variable domain is SQTIHQWPATLVQPVGSPLSLECTVEGTSNPNLYWYRQAAGRGLQLLFYSVGIGQISSEVPQNLSASRPQDRQFILSSKKLLLSDSGFYLCAWSSTRQETQYFGPGTRLLVL.

The chain carries TRBV5-1 and TRBJ1-3, with a tentative D call TRBD1 (6 bases). This CDR3 has 15 residues. The germline CDR1 and CDR2 sequences are SGHRS and YFSETQ. V lost 0 bases to trimming and J lost 2 bases, with 9 bases between them. The CDR3 sequence is CASSLDWTAGNTIYF. The CDR3 DNA reads as TGCGCCAGCAGCTTGGATTGGACAGCTGGAAACACCATATATTTT.

The chain couples TRBV5-1 to TRBJ2-7, with D possibly being TRBD1 (6 bases). The CDR3 covers 15 residues. V lost 4 bases, J lost 3 bases, and 17 bases lay in between. Germline CDR1 and CDR2: SGHRS and YFSETQ. CDR3 sequence: CASSPQGQGSYEQYF. DNA for the CDR3: TGCGCCAGCAGCCCCCAGGGGCAGGGGAGCTACGAGCAGTACTTC.

This chain uses TRBV7-2 with TRBJ2-2; a weak D match, TRBD1 (5 bases). Germline CDR1 and CDR2: SGHTA and FQGNSA. The CDR3 contains 14 residues. V was pared by 2 bases and J by 4 bases, with 8 bases between. The CDR3 nucleotides read TGTGCCAGCAGCTTACCAGGGTTCACCGGGGAGCTGTTTTTT. This codes for CASSLPGFTGELFF.

This chain links TRBV6-1 with TRBJ2-4; D is possibly TRBD2 (6 bases). Germline-derived CDR1 and CDR2 are MNHNS and SASEGT. This CDR3 is 14 amino acids long. Trimming removed 3 bases from V and 6 bases from J, with 12 bases in between. The CDR3 region has the DNA TGTGCCAGCAGTGAGTCCGGGACTTTAAACATTCAGTACTTC. The encoded protein is CASSESGTLNIQYF.

This rearrangement joins TRBV19 to TRBJ2-1; 10 positions agree with TRBD2. Germline CDR1 LNHDA, CDR2 SQIVND (reference sequence). The CDR3 covers 15 residues. V was clipped by 3 bases and J by 5 bases; unmatched bases: 4. CDR3 protein: CASSILAGGDNEQFF. The CDR3 DNA reads as TGTGCCAGTAGTATCTTAGCGGGAGGCGACAATGAGCAGTTCTTC.

The rearrangement joins TRBV5-5 to TRBJ2-7, with a possible D match to TRBD2 (6 bases). The CDR3 loop spans 15 amino acids. Trimming took off 6 bases at V and 4 bases at J, with 20 bases between the two ends. Per germline, CDR1 SGHKS and CDR2 YYEKEE (reference sequence). CDR3 sequence reads: CASKPFSGQIYEQYF. DNA of the CDR3: TGTGCCAGCAAACCGTTCAGCGGGCAAATTTACGAGCAGTACTTC.

The rearrangement joins TRBV12-5 to TRBJ2-7; D gene uncertain. This CDR3 has 10 amino acids. V was clipped by 8 bases and J by 9 bases, with 11 bases between them. CDR1 and CDR2 from the germline V gene are LGHNT and FRNRAP. The CDR3 DNA is TGTGCTAGTTCCCCCCTAGTGCAGTACTTC. It codes for CASSPLVQYF.

V usage is TRBV7-3 and J usage is TRBJ2-5; 10 bases are a match to TRBD1. The germline CDR1 and CDR2 sequences are SGHTA and FQGTGA. This CDR3 spans 15 amino acids. Trimming took 5 bases from V and 4 from J; bases not matched to a gene: 7. The DNA for the CDR3 is TGTGCCAGCAGCACGGGACAGGGGAGCCCAGAGACCCAGTACTTC. The encoded protein is CASSTGQGSPETQYF.

The genes are TRBV19 and TRBJ2-5; 9 positions match TRBD2. Unmatched junction bases numbered 1, after V lost 1 base and J lost 1 base. The CDR3 extends over 15 amino acids. Germline CDR1 is LNHDA and CDR2 is SQIVND (reference sequence). The CDR3 region is CASSIGLAVQETQYF. The CDR3 nucleotides are TGTGCCAGTAGTATAGGACTAGCGGTCCAAGAGACCCAGTACTTC.

V usage is TRBV6-5 and J usage is TRBJ2-6, with a weak D call TRBD2 (5 bases). CDR3 length equals 15 residues. The V gene lost 8 bases and the J gene lost 0 bases, with 11 bases spanning the gap. Germline loops: CDR1 MNHEY, CDR2 SVGAGI. In nucleotides, the CDR3 is TGTGCCAGCTCGAGAGGGAACTCTGGGGCCAACGTCCTGACTTTC. Protein product: CASSRGNSGANVLTF.

The chain carries TRBV6-6 and TRBJ2-5; perhaps TRBD2 as D (7 bases). Germline assignment: CDR1 MNHNY and CDR2 SVGAGI (reference sequence). This CDR3 has 14 amino acids. V was trimmed by 7 bases and J by 4 bases, leaving 16 bases between them. For the CDR3, the DNA is TGTGCCAGCACCAAGGGGGGGGCCGGAGAGACCCAGTACTTC. Encoded protein: CASTKGGAGETQYF.

This rearrangement joins TRBV7-9 to TRBJ2-6; 12 positions agree with TRBD1. The J segment lost 3 bases and the V segment lost 5 bases, leaving 8 bases of the junction unmatched. In germline, CDR1 is SEHNR, CDR2 FQNEAQ (reference sequence). The CDR3 contains 18 residues. The CDR3 coding sequence is TGTGCCAGCAGCCCCCGGGACAGGGGGCAAGGTGGGGCCAACGTCCTGACTTTC. Protein: CASSPRDRGQGGANVLTF.

V is TRBV5-4 and J is TRBJ2-3; the match to TRBD1 covers 8 bases. The CDR3 is made up of 15 amino acids. Germline loops: CDR1 SGHNT, CDR2 YYREEE (reference sequence). Losses at the gene ends were 3 bases for V and 3 bases for J; bases not matched to a gene: 6. CDR3 amino acids: CASSSKRQGTDTQYF. CDR3 in DNA: TGTGCCAGCAGCTCAAAAAGACAGGGGACAGATACGCAGTATTTT.

The gene calls are TRBV27 and TRBJ2-3; TRBD1 is a possible D gene (6 bases). This CDR3 has 13 residues. Trimming removed 4 bases at V and 7 bases at J, with 12 bases between. Germline V gene data show CDR1 as MNHEY and CDR2 as SMNVEV (reference sequence). The CDR3 sequence: CASSWPGDNTQYF. The DNA for the CDR3 is TGTGCCAGCAGTTGGCCCGGGGACAATACGCAGTATTTT.

V and J are TRBV9 and TRBJ2-5; D may be TRBD1 (5 bases). This CDR3 has 15 residues. V lost 0 bases, J lost 5 bases, and 14 bases lay in between. Germline lookup yields CDR1 SGDLS and CDR2 YYNGEE. As DNA, the CDR3 is TGTGCCAGCAGCGTAGGCTTCAGGGTCGGGGAGACCCAGTACTTC. Translation gives CASSVGFRVGETQYF.